Listed here are 5 T cell receptor beta chains from one sample, sequenced in a study of cytomegalovirus exposure and HLA in healthy donors. The study ran its PCR with 60 Vbeta and 13 Jbeta primers. Clones were read by immunoSEQ multiplex PCR, and TCRdb kept only the in-frame ones, dropping some. The data show about 160,000 clones, with 60% to 80% seen just once and around 1% held by the top ten. The sample was PBMCs. These receptors all stem from a woman aged 45-60 years in good health and CMV-seropositive.

Remarks on this clone: The germline gene is not matched at one end of the junction; a read error may be the cause. The chain carries TRBV7-7 and TRBJ2-3; a possible D gene is TRBD2 (5 bases). CDR3 length equals 13 residues. Germline CDR1 reads SSHAT; CDR2 reads FNYEAQ (reference sequence). The CDR3 nucleotides are TGTGCTAGCAGCCTTAGCGTGACAGATACGCAGTATTTT. It yields the protein CASSLSVTDTQYF. The full variable domain, in which reference TRBV7-7 and TRBJ2-3 provide the parts outside the CDR3, is GAGVSQSPRYKVTKRGQDVTLRCDPISSHATLYWYQQALGQGPEFLTYFNYEAQPDKSGLPSDRFSAERPEGSISTLTIQRTEQRDSAMYRCASSLSVTDTQYFGPGTRLTVL.

The chain is built from TRBV7-2 and TRBJ1-1; no clear D. V shed 0 bases and J shed 2 bases, with 7 bases lying between them. The length of the CDR3 is 14 residues. Germline values: CDR1 SGHTA, CDR2 FQGNSA. In DNA form, the CDR3 reads TGTGCCAGCAGCTTAGCTTCGGTAAACACTGAAGCTTTCTTT. Translated, it gives CASSLASVNTEAFF.

The V call is TRBV7-9, the J call TRBJ1-4; 9 bases are shared with TRBD1. The germline gives CDR1 SEHNR, CDR2 FQNEAQ (reference sequence). V was clipped by 5 bases and J by 8 bases; unmatched bases: 6. This CDR3 region has 14 residues. The CDR3 coding sequence is TGTGCCAGCAGCCACCGGGACAGGGACGAAAAACTGTTTTTT. Residues: CASSHRDRDEKLFF. Supplemented by reference TRBV7-9 and TRBJ1-4, the full variable domain reads DTGVSQNPRHKITKRGQNVTFRCDPISEHNRLYWYRQTLGQGPEFLTYFQNEAQLEKSRLLSDRFSAERPKGSFSTLEIQRTEQGDSAMYLCASSHRDRDEKLFFGSGTQLSVL.

The rearrangement uses TRBV2 and TRBJ1-1, with 8 bases identical to TRBD1. Trimming took 1 base from V and 4 from J; bases not matched to a gene: 2. The CDR3 is 14 amino acids. Germline V CDR1 and CDR2: SNHLY, FYNNEI. CDR3 sequence (DNA): TGTGCCAGCAGTGAAGGCAGGGGGCTCACTGAAGCTTTCTTT. Amino acids: CASSEGRGLTEAFF.

J is TRBJ2-2 and V is TRBV5-4; 10 bases match TRBD2. Unmatched junction bases numbered 4, after V lost 4 bases and J lost 4 bases. The germline V gene has CDR1 SGHNT and CDR2 YYREEE (reference sequence). This CDR3 is built from 15 residues. CDR3 sequence reads: CASSTERGGTGELFF. In DNA form, the CDR3 reads TGTGCCAGCAGCACAGAGCGGGGGGGCACCGGGGAGCTGTTTTTT.